The present T cell receptor beta chain was sequenced within a study of blood T cell repertoires in COVID-19. Study overall: Both acute and convalescent COVID-19 samples were obtained from the United States, Italy and Spain.

In the study's own analysis: Reference gene primer amplification yielded estimated nucleated cell counts. Profiled with immunoSEQ multiplex PCR; TCRdb holds only in-frame clones, not every one. That table gives V, J and clone size, and the DNA gave D and trimming. The sample includes about 160,000 clones, roughly 79% of them seen just once. Germline V CDR1 and CDR2: SGHTA, FQGNSA. The length of the CDR3 is 14 residues. V was pared by 6 bases and J by 2 bases, with 13 bases between. V is TRBV7-2 and J is TRBJ1-1, with TRBD1 as a possible D gene (5 bases). Sequenced material: peripheral blood. The source is a woman older than 75 with acute or convalescent COVID-19. The DNA of the CDR3 is TGTGCCAGCAGAACGAACAGGCTAAACACTGAAGCTTTCTTT. The encoded protein is CASRTNRLNTEAFF.